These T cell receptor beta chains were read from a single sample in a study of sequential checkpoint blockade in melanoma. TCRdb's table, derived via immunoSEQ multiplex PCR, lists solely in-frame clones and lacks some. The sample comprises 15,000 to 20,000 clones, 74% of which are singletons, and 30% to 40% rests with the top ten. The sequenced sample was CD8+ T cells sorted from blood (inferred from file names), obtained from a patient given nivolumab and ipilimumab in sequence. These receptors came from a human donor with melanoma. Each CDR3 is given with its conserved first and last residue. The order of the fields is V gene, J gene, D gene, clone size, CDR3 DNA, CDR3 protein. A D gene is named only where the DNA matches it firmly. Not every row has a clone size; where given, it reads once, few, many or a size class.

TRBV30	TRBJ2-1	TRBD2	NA	TGTGCCTGGAGGGACCTACCCGGGACTACCAATGAGCAGTTCTTC	CAWRDLPGTTNEQFF
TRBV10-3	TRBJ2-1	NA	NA	TGTGCCATCTTTTCTCTCGGAGGGCAGTTCTTC	CAIFSLGGQFF
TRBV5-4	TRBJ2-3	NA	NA	TGTGCCAGCAGCCCGCGGGTCCCGTATACGCAGTATTTT	CASSPRVPYTQYF
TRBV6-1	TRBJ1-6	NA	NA	TGTGCCAGCAGTGAAGCTTTTTTGGAGGCGAATTCACCCCTCCACTTT	CASSEAFLEANSPLHF
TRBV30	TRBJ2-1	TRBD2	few	TGTGCCTGGAGTGTCGGGCCTAGCGGGGTTAATGAGCAGTTCTTC	CAWSVGPSGVNEQFF
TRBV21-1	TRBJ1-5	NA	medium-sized	TGTGCCAGCAGCAAATTCGTGACAGCAAGCAATCAGCCCCAGCATTTT	CASSKFVTASNQPQHF
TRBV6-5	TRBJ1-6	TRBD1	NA	TGTGCCAGCGGCCCCGGACAGGAATTCTATGCCCTCCACTTT	CASGPGQEFYALHF
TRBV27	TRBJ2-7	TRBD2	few	TGTGCCAGCAGAAGCGGGAGTGGGTACGAGCAGTACTTC	CASRSGSGYEQYF
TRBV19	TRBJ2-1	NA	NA	TGTGCCAGTAGTATCTCTTACAATGAGCAGTTCTTC	CASSISYNEQFF
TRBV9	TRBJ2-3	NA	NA	TGTGCCAGCAGCGAGGAGGGGCATCCGACAGATACGCAGTATTTT	CASSEEGHPTDTQYF
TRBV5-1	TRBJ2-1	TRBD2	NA	TGCGCCAGCAGCTTGGATTTAGCGGGGGGCATGAATGAGCAGTTCTTC	CASSLDLAGGMNEQFF
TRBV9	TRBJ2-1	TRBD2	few	TGTGCCAGCAGCGCGAGCATAGCTAGCGGGGCTTCCTACAATGAGCAGTTCTTC	CASSASIASGASYNEQFF
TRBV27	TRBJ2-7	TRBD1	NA	TGTGCCAGCAGTCCCCTGGGACAGTCGACCTTCTACGAGCAGTACTTC	CASSPLGQSTFYEQYF
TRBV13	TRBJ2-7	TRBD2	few	TGTGCCAGCAGCTTAGGGCGGGGGGGCCCCTCGTCTGGGCACGAGCAGTACTTC	CASSLGRGGPSSGHEQYF
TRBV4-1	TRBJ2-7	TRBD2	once	TGCGCCAGCAGCCTCTCCGGGACTATGAGCTCCTACGAGCAGTACTTC	CASSLSGTMSSYEQYF
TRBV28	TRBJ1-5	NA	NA	TGTGCCAGCAAAGACTACAGCGATAGCAATCAGCCCCAGCATTTT	CASKDYSDSNQPQHF
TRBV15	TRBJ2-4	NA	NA	TGTGCCACCAGAAGTCGGTCGGGGGAGGCCAAAAACATTCAGTACTTC	CATRSRSGEAKNIQYF
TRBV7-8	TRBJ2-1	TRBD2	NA	TGTGCCAGCAGACGGGAGGGTCGGGATGAGCAGTTCTTC	CASRREGRDEQFF
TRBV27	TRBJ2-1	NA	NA	TGTGCCAGCAGTTCACAAACCAGACTGATGGCCAATGAGCAGTTCTTC	CASSSQTRLMANEQFF
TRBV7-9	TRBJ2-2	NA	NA	TGTGCCAGCAGCTTAGCGGGGACTGGGGACACCGGGGAGCTGTTTTTT	CASSLAGTGDTGELFF
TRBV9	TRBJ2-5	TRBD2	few	TGTGCCAGCAGCCACAGCACTAGCGGCCAAGAGACCCAGTACTTC	CASSHSTSGQETQYF
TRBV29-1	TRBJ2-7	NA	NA	TGCAGCGTTGTCGGACAGTCGGTCGAGCAGTACTTC	CSVVGQSVEQYF
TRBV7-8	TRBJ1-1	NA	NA	TGTGCCAGCAGCTTAAGAAGGAGCCCCTCCATGAACACTGAAGCTTTCTTT	CASSLRRSPSMNTEAFF
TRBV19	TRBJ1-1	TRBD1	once	TGTGCCAGCACAGGGGGTTACACTGAAGCTTTCTTT	CASTGGYTEAFF
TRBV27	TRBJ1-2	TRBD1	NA	TGTGCCAGCAGTTTCTCCCAGACAGGGGAGCGGGGCTACACCTTC	CASSFSQTGERGYTF
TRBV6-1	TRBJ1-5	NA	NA	TGTGCCATCAGTGAGTTACAGGGTCAGCCCCAGCATTTT	CAISELQGQPQHF
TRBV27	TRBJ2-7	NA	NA	TGTGCCAGCAGTTTATTTAGGGGAGGAATATTCTCCGAGCAGTACTTC	CASSLFRGGIFSEQYF
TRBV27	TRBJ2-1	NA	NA	TGTGCCAGCAGTTTATCGGAGGGACCGCAGTTCTTC	CASSLSEGPQFF
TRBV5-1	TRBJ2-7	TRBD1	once	TGCGCCAGCAGAGACGGGACAGTGGACGAGCAGTACTTC	CASRDGTVDEQYF
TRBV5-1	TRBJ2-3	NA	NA	TGCGCCAGCAGCTTGGCGACAGGGAGGTACGATACGCAGTATTTT	CASSLATGRYDTQYF
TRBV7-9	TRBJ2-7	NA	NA	TGTGCCAGCAGCTTCGGTCCGGGGAGCTCCTACGAGCAGTACTTC	CASSFGPGSSYEQYF
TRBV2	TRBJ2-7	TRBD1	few	TGTGCCAGCAGTGAAGGACCGGGACAGGGGACCTACGAGCAGTACTTC	CASSEGPGQGTYEQYF
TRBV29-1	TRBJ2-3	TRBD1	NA	TGCAGCACTGACAGGGAAGGCACAGATACGCAGTATTTT	CSTDREGTDTQYF
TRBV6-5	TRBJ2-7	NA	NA	TGTGCCAGCGCGTTGACAGTCTACTACGAGCAGTACTTC	CASALTVYYEQYF
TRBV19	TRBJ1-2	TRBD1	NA	TGTGCCAGTAGTATATTCAAGGGGGCAGTATCGGACTATGGCTACACCTTC	CASSIFKGAVSDYGYTF
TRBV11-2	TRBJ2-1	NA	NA	TGTGCCAGCAGCTGGGGACCGGGACAAGAGGGTCACACGCAGTTCTTC	CASSWGPGQEGHTQFF
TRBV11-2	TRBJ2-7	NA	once	TGTGCCAGCACCTCGGCGGACTACGAGCAGTACTTC	CASTSADYEQYF
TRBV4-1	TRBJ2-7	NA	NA	TGCGCCAGCAGCCAAGATTTAGGGAGTACCTACGAGCAGTACTTC	CASSQDLGSTYEQYF
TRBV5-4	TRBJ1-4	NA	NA	TGTGCCAGCAGCTCCGGGACACCTAATGAAAAACTGTTTTTT	CASSSGTPNEKLFF
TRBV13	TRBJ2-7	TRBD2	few	TGTGCCAGCACCAAGCGGGGGGCGTACGAGCAGTACTTC	CASTKRGAYEQYF
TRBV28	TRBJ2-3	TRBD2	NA	TGTGCCAGCAGTTTATACGCGGGGGGGGGACCAAAAGCAGAGACGCAGTATTTT	CASSLYAGGGPKAETQYF
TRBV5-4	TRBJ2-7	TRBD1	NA	TGTGCCAGCAGCTTGGATGGGACAGTCGACGAGCAGTGCTTC	CASSLDGTVDEQCF
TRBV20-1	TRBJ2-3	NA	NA	TGCAGTGCTAGAGCAGGGGATACGCAGTATTTT	CSARAGDTQYF
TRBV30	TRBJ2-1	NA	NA	TGTGCCTGGAAAACACAGGGACCTCAGCAGTTCTTC	CAWKTQGPQQFF
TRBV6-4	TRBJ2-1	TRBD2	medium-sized	TGTGCCAGCTCCCCGGCGGGGGGTCAACACAATGAGCAGTTCTTC	CASSPAGGQHNEQFF
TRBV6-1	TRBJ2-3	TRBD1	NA	TGTGCCAGCAGTGACAGGGGGCTGGATACGCAGTATTTT	CASSDRGLDTQYF
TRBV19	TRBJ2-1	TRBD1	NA	TGTGCCAGTAGTATTCGGACAGGGTCAGGCAATGAGCAGTTCTTC	CASSIRTGSGNEQFF
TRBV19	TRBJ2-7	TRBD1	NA	TGTGCCAGTAGTATAGTCGGGACAGCCTACGAGCAGTACTTC	CASSIVGTAYEQYF
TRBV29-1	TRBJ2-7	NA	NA	TGCAGCGTTGAACTGGGCTTTGTAGGGCAGGGCTACGAGCAGTACTTC	CSVELGFVGQGYEQYF
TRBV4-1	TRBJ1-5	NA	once	TGCGCCAGCAGTCCCATTCTGGACATAATCAATCAGCCCCAGCATTTT	CASSPILDIINQPQHF
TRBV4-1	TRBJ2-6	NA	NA	TGCGCCAGCAGCCAAGAGCCTTTGGAGGGGGCCAACGTCCTGACTTTC	CASSQEPLEGANVLTF
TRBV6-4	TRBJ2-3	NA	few	TGTGCCAGCAGCCCTAGCGTGGGGGCAGATACGCAGTATTTT	CASSPSVGADTQYF
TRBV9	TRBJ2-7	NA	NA	TGTGCCAGCAGCCTGGGACAATCCGACTCCTACGAGCAGTACTTC	CASSLGQSDSYEQYF
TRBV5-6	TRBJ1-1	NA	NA	TGTGCCAGCAGCTCCTTCTACACTGAAGCTTTCTTT	CASSSFYTEAFF
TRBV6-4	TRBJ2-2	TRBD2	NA	TGTGCCAGCACCATGGGGGGGTCCTCGGCCGGGGAGCTGTTTTTT	CASTMGGSSAGELFF
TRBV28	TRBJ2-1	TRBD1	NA	TGTGCCAGCAGCAGACAGGGGGGTGAGCAGTTCTTC	CASSRQGGEQFF
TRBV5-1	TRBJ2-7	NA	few	TGCGCCAGCAGCCCCACAGCCTACGAGCAGTACTTC	CASSPTAYEQYF
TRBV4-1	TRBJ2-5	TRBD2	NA	TGCGCCAGCAGCCAAGATGAGGGTGGGGTAGCGGGGCCCCGAGAGACCCAGTACTTC	CASSQDEGGVAGPRETQYF
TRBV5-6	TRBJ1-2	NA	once	TGTGCCAGCAGCTTGCTTTATGGCTACACCTTC	CASSLLYGYTF
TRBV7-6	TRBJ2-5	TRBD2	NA	TGTGCCAGCAATTTAGCGGGGGGGCAAGAGACCCAGTACTTC	CASNLAGGQETQYF